The present entry profiles one T cell receptor beta chain with its context. The target antigen is unknown. Here immunoSEQ multiplex PCR was the method, and the copy in TCRdb shows in-frame clones only, minus some. This sample has about 60,000 clones, with about 90% found just once. V was clipped by 2 bases and J by 7 bases; unmatched bases: 4. The CDR3 runs to 13 residues. CDR1 MDHEN and CDR2 SYDVKM come from the germline V gene. This entry comes from a study of OX40 agonist ivuxolimab in advanced cancers. Study outcomes and limitations: Determination of antigen specificity was not performed for the expanded peripheral T cells. Expanded clones belonging to CD8+ T cells outnumbered, on average, those of CD4+. Part of the nonresponder group also had normalized T-cell clonal expansion that was low.

The rearrangement joins TRBV28 to TRBJ2-7, with 8 bases aligning to TRBD1. The input for sequencing was CD4+ or CD8+ T cells sorted from blood, taken in a trial of the OX40 agonist ivuxolimab. The clonotype originates from an adult with an advanced solid tumor such as melanoma, head and neck, liver or kidney cancer. CDR3 region: CASSLQGAEEQYF. In nucleotides, the CDR3 is TGTGCCAGCAGTTTACAGGGGGCGGAGGAGCAGTACTTC.